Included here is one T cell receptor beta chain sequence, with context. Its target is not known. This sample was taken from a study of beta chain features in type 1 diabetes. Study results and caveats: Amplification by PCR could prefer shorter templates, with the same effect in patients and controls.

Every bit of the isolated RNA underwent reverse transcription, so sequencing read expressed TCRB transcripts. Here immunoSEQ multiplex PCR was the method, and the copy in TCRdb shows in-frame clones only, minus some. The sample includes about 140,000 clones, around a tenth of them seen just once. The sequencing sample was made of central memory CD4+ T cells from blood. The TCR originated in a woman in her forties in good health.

In DNA form, the CDR3 reads TGTGCCAGCAGCTTACAGGCCTCGGGGCAGTTCTTC. Its protein is CASSLQASGQFF. The J gene is TRBJ2-1, the V gene TRBV5-6; D may be TRBD1 (5 bases). Germline V CDR1 and CDR2: SGHDT, YYEEEE. V lost 2 bases, J lost 12 bases, and 12 bases lay in between. This CDR3 region has 12 residues.